One sample yielded the 29 T cell receptor beta chains listed below, sequenced in a study of early T cells in non-severe SARS-CoV-2 infection. TCRdb reprocessed the 5' RACE reads via MiXCR and lists one record per CDR3 protein. The sample records under 85,000 distinct CDR3 sequences, over 10% being singletons. The source material was whole blood, sampled at baseline. These TCRs come from an adult who was a healthcare worker with PCR-confirmed SARS-CoV-2 infection or an uninfected control (not recorded which).

This clonotype was detected only a few times. The chain carries TRBV10-3 and TRBJ1-5, with D possibly TRBD1 on 5 matching bases. Trimming shortened V by 4 bases and J by 4 bases, and 14 bases separated the two germline ends. CDR3 length: 15 amino acids. CDR1 and CDR2 (germline): ENHRY, SYGVKD. The CDR3 coding sequence is TGTGCCATCAGTGGGAGCGGGGAGGGGAATCAGCCCCAGCATTTT. Its translation: CAISGSGEGNQPQHF.

The chain has TRBV18 and TRBJ1-4, with no clear D. The CDR3 is made up of 14 amino acids. The germline V and J ends were trimmed by 3 bases and 3 bases, with 8 bases remaining between them. In germline, CDR1 is KGHSH, CDR2 LQKENI. CDR3 amino acids: CASSPGQANEKLFF. CDR3 in DNA: TGTGCCAGCTCACCGGGTCAGGCTAATGAAAAACTGTTTTTT.

This clonotype was seen a few times. This rearrangement joins TRBV5-6 to TRBJ2-1, with 7 positions matching TRBD2. Unmatched junction bases numbered 8, after V lost 1 base and J lost 7 bases. Per the germline V gene, CDR1 is SGHDT and CDR2 is YYEEEE. The CDR3 consists of 15 residues. CDR3 bases: TGTGCCAGCAGCTTGCGAACTAGCGAGGAGAATGAGCAGTTCTTC. Encoded protein: CASSLRTSEENEQFF.

This clonotype was counted at least ten times. The chain is built from TRBV7-2 and TRBJ2-7; D gene ambiguous. From germline, CDR1 is SGHTA and CDR2 FQGNSA. The V end was cut by 2 bases, the J end by 6 bases, with 5 bases between. The CDR3 has 11 amino acids. The CDR3 coding sequence is TGTGCCAGCAGCTTAATGGGCGAGCAGTACTTC. This codes for CASSLMGEQYF.

V usage is TRBV7-2 and J usage is TRBJ1-2; 8 bases are a match to TRBD1. CDR1 SGHTA and CDR2 FQGNSA come from the germline V gene. The V gene end was trimmed by 1 base and the J gene end by 8 bases; junction bases not matched to a gene: 6. The CDR3 is 14 residues long. The CDR3 nucleotides are TGTGCCAGCAGCTTAGTAGGGACAGGCACCGGCTACACCTTC. Encoded protein: CASSLVGTGTGYTF.

This clonotype came up many times. This sequence joins TRBV6-6 and TRBJ1-5; maybe TRBD1 (6 bases). The CDR3 extends over 15 amino acids. Deletions cut 7 bases from V and 3 bases from J, with 16 bases between. Germline V gene sequence: CDR1 MNHNY, CDR2 SVGAGI (reference sequence). This CDR3 is CASNHIRGVNQPQHF. The DNA of the CDR3 is TGTGCCAGCAACCATATCAGGGGAGTCAATCAGCCCCAGCATTTT.

The sample holds many counts of this clonotype. The rearrangement links TRBV6-5 to TRBJ2-7; D may be TRBD1 (6 bases). Germline CDR1 MNHEY, CDR2 SVGAGI. The CDR3 consists of 14 residues. V shed 8 bases and J shed 4 bases, with 18 bases lying between them. The CDR3 coding sequence is TGTGCCAGCGCCACATTCGACAGGTGGTACGAGCAGTACTTC. It translates to CASATFDRWYEQYF.

The sample holds a few counts of this clonotype. The rearrangement links TRBV4-3 to TRBJ2-7; 9 nucleotides line up with TRBD1. Germline assignment: CDR1 LGHNA and CDR2 YSLEER. V was pared by 0 bases and J by 2 bases, with 5 bases of the junction left unmatched. The CDR3 is 16 amino acids. The CDR3 DNA sequence: TGCGCCAGCAGCCAAGATCCCGGGACAGGGACCTACGAGCAGTACTTC. Amino acid sequence: CASSQDPGTGTYEQYF.

This clonotype was counted at least ten times. This chain links TRBV6-6 with TRBJ1-3; D unresolved. Deletions cut 1 base from V and 4 bases from J, with 2 bases between. CDR1 and CDR2 (germline): MNHNY, SVGAGI (reference sequence). This CDR3 is built from 12 residues. This CDR3 is CASSYLGNTIYF. DNA for the CDR3: TGTGCCAGCAGTTACTTGGGAAACACCATATATTTT.

The chain has TRBV5-1 and TRBJ2-6, with D perhaps TRBD1 (5 bases). Germline CDR1 SGHRS, CDR2 YFSETQ. V was shortened by 5 bases and J by 0 bases, with 12 bases between the two germline ends. CDR3 length: 16 residues. The CDR3 DNA is TGCGCCAGCAGTGGGGCCGTGGACTCTGGGGCCAACGTCCTGACTTTC. This encodes CASSGAVDSGANVLTF.

This clonotype was counted only a few times. This chain connects TRBV12-3 or TRBV12-4 to TRBJ2-3, with D tentatively TRBD1 or TRBD2 (6 bases each). There are 14 residues in the CDR3. V was pared by 5 bases and J by 6 bases, with 15 bases between. DNA of the CDR3: TGTGCCAGCAGTCCAACAGGGACTCCGGATACGCAGTATTTT. This translates into CASSPTGTPDTQYF.

This clonotype has only a few counts. The J gene is TRBJ1-1, the V gene TRBV6-6, with TRBD1 identical over 10 bases. V was clipped by 0 bases and J by 4 bases; unmatched bases: 5. Germline V CDR1 and CDR2: MNHNY, SVGAGI (reference sequence). The CDR3 spans 16 residues. The CDR3 loop reads CASSYSRTGGTTEAFF. The CDR3 DNA follows: TGTGCCAGCAGTTACTCGAGGACAGGGGGAACCACTGAAGCTTTCTTT.

This rearrangement joins TRBV7-9 to TRBJ2-1, with D perhaps TRBD1 or TRBD2 (6 bases each). From germline, CDR1 is SEHNR and CDR2 FQNEAQ (reference sequence). The CDR3 sequence is 14 residues long. V lost 5 bases to trimming and J lost 6 bases, with 14 bases between them. CDR3 region: CASSRPPGANEQFF. The CDR3 region has the DNA TGTGCCAGCAGCCGCCCACCGGGGGCCAATGAGCAGTTCTTC.

This clonotype came up many times. The chain uses TRBV6-2 or TRBV6-3 and TRBJ2-5; no clear D gene. V shed 1 base and J shed 4 bases, with 10 bases lying between them. CDR3 length: 14 residues. Germline assignment: CDR1 MNHEY and CDR2 SVGEGT. CDR3 coding DNA: TGTGCCAGCAGTTACTTGGGCATTATAGAGACCCAGTACTTC. Translated, it gives CASSYLGIIETQYF.

The gene calls are TRBV7-8 and TRBJ2-1, with 9 bases lining up with TRBD2. The CDR3 has 20 residues. Per the germline V gene, CDR1 is SGHVS and CDR2 is FQNEAQ. Trimming cost V 4 bases and J 4 bases; bases outside gene matches: 20. The CDR3 DNA sequence: TGTGCCAGCAGCTCACGAACAACCACCTTCGGGACTAGCTCTTACAATGAGCAGTTCTTC. Amino acid sequence: CASSSRTTTFGTSSYNEQFF.

This clonotype was seen ten or more times. The CDR3 DNA is TGTGCCAGCACCCTAGCGGGAATGTGGAATACGCAGTATTTT. The encoded protein is CASTLAGMWNTQYF. The chain is built from TRBV28 and TRBJ2-3, with 9 bases identical to TRBD2. CDR1 and CDR2 (germline): MDHEN, SYDVKM. V lost 7 bases and J lost 7; bases outside the gene matches: 9. The CDR3 covers 14 residues. Complete variable domain (other parts from reference TRBV28 and TRBJ2-3): DVKVTQSSRYLVKRTGEKVFLECVQDMDHENMFWYRQDPGLGLRLIYFSYDVKMKEKGDIPEGYSVSREKKERFSLILESASTNQTSMYLCASTLAGMWNTQYFGPGTRLTVL.

This clonotype was seen at least ten times. The V call is TRBV29-1, the J call TRBJ2-1; 10 nucleotides agree with TRBD2. Germline CDR1 SQVTM, CDR2 ANQGSEA. J was trimmed by 6 bases and V by 6 bases; bases with no gene match: 5. The CDR3 is made up of 13 amino acids. CDR3 bases: TGCAGCGTAGCGGGAGGGCCATCCAATGAGCAGTTCTTC. Translation: CSVAGGPSNEQFF.

This clonotype was recorded at least ten times. The genes are TRBV5-1 and TRBJ2-1; D is unclear. Trimming stripped 0 bases from V and 1 base from J, with 11 bases between. There are 16 residues in the CDR3. Germline CDR1 reads SGHRS; CDR2 reads YFSETQ. CDR3: CASSLEGRASYNEQFF. For the CDR3, the DNA is TGCGCCAGCAGCTTGGAAGGCCGGGCGTCCTACAATGAGCAGTTCTTC.

This clonotype occurred a few times. The rearrangement joins TRBV30 to TRBJ2-7, with 11 bases fitting TRBD1. The CDR3 covers 16 residues. CDR1 is GTSNPN and CDR2 is SVGIG in the germline V gene (reference sequence). J lost 2 bases, V lost 4 bases, and 10 bases had no gene match. In nucleotides, the CDR3 is TGTGCCTGGACCACCCTACCGGGACAGGGGGCCTACGAGCAGTACTTC. As protein: CAWTTLPGQGAYEQYF.

The chain uses TRBV7-3 and TRBJ2-1, with 10 positions matching TRBD2. V shed 4 bases and J 8 bases; nucleotides not matched to a gene: 8. The germline V gene has CDR1 SGHTA and CDR2 FQGTGA. This CDR3 contains 15 residues. CDR3 nucleotide sequence: TGTGCCAGCAGCTCTAGCGGGAGCCACTATGATGAGCAGTTCTTC. Translating gives CASSSSGSHYDEQFF.

J is TRBJ1-2 and V is TRBV10-3, with D possibly TRBD1 on 5 matching bases. From germline, CDR1 is ENHRY and CDR2 SYGVKD. This CDR3 is built from 11 residues. With 7 bases removed from V and 14 bases from J, the gap between germline ends came to 17 bases. CDR3 amino acids: CAINYSGFQTF. CDR3 nucleotide sequence: TGTGCCATCAATTACTCAGGGTTTCAAACCTTC.

The V gene is TRBV3-1, the J gene TRBJ1-1; D remains ambiguous. The V end lost 0 bases, the J end lost 1 base, and 6 bases lay between the germline ends. The CDR3 has 14 amino acids. CDR1 and CDR2 (germline): LGHDT, YNNKEL (reference sequence). The DNA of the CDR3 is TGTGCCAGCAGCCAAGATATGAAGAACACTGAAGCTTTCTTT. Encoded protein: CASSQDMKNTEAFF.

Here the CDR3 reads CASSPTGAGTEAFF. DNA of the CDR3: TGTGCCAGCAGCCCCACAGGGGCGGGAACTGAAGCTTTCTTT. J is TRBJ1-1 and V is TRBV7-9, with 7 bases matching TRBD1. CDR1 and CDR2 from the germline V gene are SEHNR and FQNEAQ (reference sequence). This CDR3 has 14 residues. V dropped 5 bases and J dropped 5; count of bases not matched to a gene: 8.

This clonotype was counted ten times or more. The chain combines TRBV11-3 with TRBJ2-1, with a tentative D call TRBD2 (6 bases). The CDR3 runs to 15 residues. The V end lost 2 bases, the J end lost 7 bases, and 15 bases lay between the germline ends. Germline loops: CDR1 SGHNT, CDR2 YENEEA. CDR3 nucleotides: TGTGCCAGCAGCTTAACGCAGGGAGGTTGGAATGAGCAGTTCTTC. It specifies CASSLTQGGWNEQFF.

This clonotype was counted ten times or more. The J gene is TRBJ2-7, the V gene TRBV4-1; D perhaps matches TRBD2 (6 bases). Germline V gene sequence: CDR1 MGHRA, CDR2 YSYEKL. This CDR3 is built from 14 residues. The germline V and J ends were trimmed by 0 bases and 3 bases, with 9 bases remaining between them. The CDR3 DNA sequence: TGCGCCAGCAGCCAAGACGGGGGAAGCTACGAGCAGTACTTC. As protein: CASSQDGGSYEQYF.

The V and J genes are TRBV9 and TRBJ2-7; 10 nucleotides line up with TRBD1. The CDR3 contains 14 residues. From germline, CDR1 is SGDLS and CDR2 YYNGEE. Losses at the gene ends were 0 bases for V and 6 bases for J; bases not matched to a gene: 3. CDR3 bases: TGTGCCAGCAGCGTAGCGGGACAGGGGTTCGAGCAGTACTTC. It yields the protein CASSVAGQGFEQYF.

The chain is built from TRBV7-8 and TRBJ1-1, with D tentatively TRBD1 (5 bases). The germline CDR1 and CDR2 sequences are SGHVS and FQNEAQ. Trimming took off 3 bases at V and 5 bases at J, with 16 bases between the two ends. CDR3 length: 15 residues. CDR3 sequence (DNA): TGTGCCAGCAGCTTTCCGACTGGGAAGGGGACTGAAGCTTTCTTT. It specifies CASSFPTGKGTEAFF.

The chain employs TRBV14 and TRBJ2-2, with 8 bases lining up with TRBD2. This CDR3 has 17 amino acids. From germline, CDR1 is SGHDN and CDR2 FVKESK. V trimming: 3 bases; J trimming: 3 bases; junction bases outside the gene matches: 9. CDR3 loop: CASSHERTSSYTGELFF. CDR3 in DNA: TGTGCCAGCAGCCATGAAAGGACTAGCTCGTACACCGGGGAGCTGTTTTTT. Complete variable domain (other parts from reference TRBV14 and TRBJ2-2): EAGVTQFPSHSVIEKGQTVTLRCDPISGHDNLYWYRRVMGKEIKFLLHFVKESKQDESGMPNNRFLAERTGGTYSTLKVQPAELEDSGVYFCASSHERTSSYTGELFFGEGSRLTVL.

This clonotype appeared a few times. The genes are TRBV20-1 and TRBJ1-1; D is unresolved. The CDR3 is made up of 13 amino acids. V was clipped by 1 base and J by 0 bases, with 6 bases between them. The germline CDR1 and CDR2 sequences are DFQATT and SNEGSKA (reference sequence). The DNA of the CDR3 is TGCAGTGCTAGAGGAGGGATGAACACTGAAGCTTTCTTT. This codes for CSARGGMNTEAFF.